The entry below describes one T cell receptor (beta chain). As yet, its antigen is unknown. One end of the junction is discordant with germline, which a read error may explain. This sample was included in a study of CD8+CD57+ T cells in acquired aplastic anemia. Overall study results and limits: The same twenty-nine CD8+ CDR3 sequences occurred in patients and in controls.

Genomic DNA templated the TCR beta VDJ and CDR3 profiling. TCRdb processed the reads anew with MiXCR; each CDR3 protein has one entry. The table includes hundreds of thousands of distinct CDR3 sequences, about two thirds detected once. The sequence was obtained from a human donor in good health, serving as a control. The source material was sorted CD4+, CD8+, or CD8+CD57+ T cells (not recorded which) from PBMCs.

The CDR3 sequence is CAISGGRNTEPFF. The CDR3 DNA is TGTGCCATCAGTGGTGGGCGGAACACTGAACCTTTCTTT. The V gene is TRBV10-3, the J gene TRBJ1-1; D is ambiguous. The germline CDR1 and CDR2 sequences are ENHRY and SYGVKD. CDR3 length: 13 residues.